These 17 T cell receptor beta chains came from one sample sequenced in a study of response to subunit inactivated influenza vaccine. TCRdb processed the RT-PCR reads anew with MiXCR; each CDR3 protein has one entry. Of 610,000 or so distinct CDR3 sequences detected, around 15% appear once; the ten largest clones hold around 10%. The input for sequencing was PBMCs from blood, taken about 13 days after vaccination. The receptors here all came from a man in his fifties or sixties who received an inactivated influenza vaccine.

This clonotype came up a few times. The chain combines TRBV12-3 or TRBV12-4 with TRBJ2-2; 9 nucleotides match TRBD1. V lost 4 bases, J lost 6 bases, and 6 bases stayed unmatched. The CDR3 runs 15 residues. DNA for the CDR3: TGTGCCAGCAGTTCCACAGGGGGCAGGGCCGGGGAGCTGTTTTTT. Its protein product is CASSSTGGRAGELFF.

In this sample, this clonotype turned up a few times. The chain couples TRBV4-1 to TRBJ2-3; TRBD2 aligns across 11 bases. CDR1 MGHRA and CDR2 YSYEKL come from the germline V gene. This CDR3 has 16 residues. V dropped 4 bases and J dropped 2; count of bases not matched to a gene: 5. The DNA for the CDR3 is TGCGCCAGCAGCCCACAGACTAGCGGGGCCACAGATACGCAGTATTTT. Its translation is CASSPQTSGATDTQYF.

This clonotype came up a few times. The J gene is TRBJ2-5, the V gene TRBV4-1, with 8 bases fitting TRBD1. The ends lost 3 bases at V and 2 bases at J; junction bases unmatched: 5. From germline, CDR1 is MGHRA and CDR2 YSYEKL. The CDR3 has 15 amino acids. This CDR3 is CASSHGTGRQETQYF. CDR3 in DNA: TGCGCCAGCAGCCATGGGACAGGCCGACAAGAGACCCAGTACTTC.

CDR3 DNA sequence: TGCGCCAGCAGCTATAACAGGGGCTCCTATAATTCACCCCTCCACTTT. Translation gives CASSYNRGSYNSPLHF. The chain is built from TRBV5-1 and TRBJ1-6, with TRBD1 identical over 7 bases. The V and J ends lost 3 bases and 0 bases, in that order; junction bases with no gene match: 3. The CDR3 loop spans 16 amino acids. Germline V gene lookup returns CDR1 SGHRS and CDR2 YFSETQ.

The chain uses TRBV4-3 and TRBJ2-3, with D perhaps matching TRBD1 (6 bases). The CDR3 is 13 residues long. The V and J ends lost 0 bases and 9 bases respectively, with 10 bases between them. Per the germline V gene, CDR1 is LGHNA and CDR2 is YSLEER. CDR3 in amino acids: CASSQDPGTTQYF. The CDR3 DNA reads as TGCGCCAGCAGCCAAGATCCCGGGACAACGCAGTATTTT.

The chain is built from TRBV20-1 and TRBJ2-5; tentative D call: TRBD2 (7 bases). Germline V gene data show CDR1 as DFQATT and CDR2 as SNEGSKA (reference sequence). The ends were cut back, 6 bases at V and 3 bases at J, with 11 bases in the middle. The CDR3 contains 12 residues. The CDR3 is CSAQGTKETQYF. The CDR3 region has the DNA TGCAGTGCCCAGGGGACTAAAGAGACCCAGTACTTC.

The chain combines TRBV12-3 or TRBV12-4 with TRBJ2-5, with 9 bases fitting TRBD1. J was trimmed by 4 bases and V by 8 bases; bases with no gene match: 5. This CDR3 is 13 amino acids long. The chain's CDR3 is CASSQGAPETQYF. The CDR3 region has the DNA TGTGCCAGCTCACAGGGGGCCCCAGAGACCCAGTACTTC.

This chain joins TRBV15 and TRBJ2-1, with D perhaps TRBD2 (5 bases). Trimming cost V 0 bases and J 8 bases, with 11 bases left between them. This CDR3 spans 14 amino acids. Germline assignment: CDR1 LNHNV and CDR2 YYDKDF (reference sequence). CDR3 amino acids: CATSRERLADEQFF. The DNA of the CDR3 is TGTGCCACCAGCAGAGAGAGGCTAGCCGATGAGCAGTTCTTC.

The rearrangement uses TRBV5-1 and TRBJ2-5; D gene unclear. V was pared by 3 bases and J by 4 bases, with 10 bases between. Germline CDR1 and CDR2: SGHRS and YFSETQ. This CDR3 contains 13 residues. The CDR3 loop reads CASSSQKGETQYF. DNA of the CDR3: TGCGCCAGCAGCTCTCAAAAGGGAGAGACCCAGTACTTC. Looking up the rest from reference TRBV5-1 and TRBJ2-5 gives the full variable domain: KAGVTQTPRYLIKTRGQQVTLSCSPISGHRSVSWYQQTPGQGLQFLFEYFSETQRNKGNFPGRFSGRQFSNSRSEMNVSTLELGDSALYLCASSSQKGETQYFGPGTRLLVL.

This sequence joins TRBV15 and TRBJ2-1; TRBD2 aligns across 7 bases. CDR3 length equals 14 residues. Losses at the gene ends were 5 bases for V and 3 bases for J; bases not matched to a gene: 4. Germline CDR1 is LNHNV and CDR2 is YYDKDF (reference sequence). Here the CDR3 DNA reads TGTGCCACCAGCGGGACTAAATACTACAATGAGCAGTTCTTC. Protein product: CATSGTKYYNEQFF.

This clonotype was observed many times. The V gene is TRBV4-3, the J gene TRBJ2-5; D uncertain. Germline lookup yields CDR1 LGHNA and CDR2 YSLEER. Trimming removed 1 base at V and 4 bases at J, with 7 bases between. The CDR3 has 13 residues. The CDR3 protein is CASSQAPRETQYF. The CDR3 coding sequence is TGCGCCAGCAGCCAAGCCCCCCGAGAGACCCAGTACTTC.

The CDR3 reads CASTRSGGTEAFF. The CDR3 DNA sequence: TGCGCCAGCACCCGGAGCGGGGGGACTGAAGCTTTCTTT. This chain connects TRBV5-1 to TRBJ1-1, with D possibly being TRBD1 (5 bases). The V and J ends lost 6 bases and 5 bases respectively, with 14 bases between them. The CDR3 totals 13 residues. The germline V gene encodes CDR1 SGHRS and CDR2 YFSETQ.

This clonotype was counted at least ten times. J is TRBJ2-1 and V is TRBV11-2; D uncertain. Germline V gene data show CDR1 as SGHAT and CDR2 as FQNNGV. The CDR3 runs 13 residues. With 5 bases removed from V and 3 bases from J, the gap between germline ends came to 8 bases. The chain's CDR3 is CASSPTVYNEQFF. DNA of the CDR3: TGTGCCAGCAGCCCTACAGTCTACAATGAGCAGTTCTTC.

This chain joins TRBV12-3 or TRBV12-4 and TRBJ2-5; D is ambiguous. The CDR3 runs to 12 residues. Trimming stripped 7 bases from V and 4 bases from J, with 10 bases between. The CDR3 DNA is TGTGCCAGCACCACCTTTGGAGAGACCCAGTACTTC. Translation gives CASTTFGETQYF.

This clonotype was seen more than once but under ten times. This chain joins TRBV20-1 and TRBJ2-1; 9 nucleotides align to TRBD1. The germline gives CDR1 DFQATT, CDR2 SNEGSKA (reference sequence). V lost 3 bases to trimming and J lost 4 bases; unmatched junction nucleotides: 1. This CDR3 is built from 13 residues. CDR3 amino acids: CSARGQGYNEQFF. In DNA, the CDR3 is TGCAGTGCTAGGGGACAGGGATACAATGAGCAGTTCTTC.

CDR3 bases: TGTGCCAGCAGTCGGACTAGCGGGGGGGCGAACTACAATGAGCAGTTCTTC. Translated, it gives CASSRTSGGANYNEQFF. This rearrangement joins TRBV5-6 to TRBJ2-1; 15 nucleotides align to TRBD2. Germline V CDR1 and CDR2: SGHDT, YYEEEE. Trimming took 5 bases from V and 3 from J; bases not matched to a gene: 6. The CDR3 sequence is 17 residues long.

The chain couples TRBV7-2 to TRBJ2-7; the match to TRBD1 covers 8 bases. The CDR3 spans 13 residues. Germline V gene sequence: CDR1 SGHTA, CDR2 FQGNSA. V gave up 7 bases and J gave up 1 base; unmatched junction bases: 3. The CDR3 DNA is TGTGCCAGCAACCGGGACAGGTCCTACGAGCAGTACTTC. This codes for CASNRDRSYEQYF.